This TCR beta chain appears in the sequencing data of a study of cytotoxic CD8 clonotypes in ibrutinib-treated CLL. Overall study context: The group held some 11 relapsed/refractory and under 16 treatment-naive patients, with roughly 17 IGHV unmutated. Treatment had run for a median about 12 months, range 6 to 36, when response samples were taken. Study results and caveats: T-cell clonality at baseline went above that of age-matched healthy donors and rose and fell with circulating CD8+ T-cell counts. Sustained-remission and progressing patients had different sampling times.

The protocol was immunoSEQ multiplex PCR, while the TCRdb copy is restricted to in-frame clones and leaves out a portion. The sample lists 150,000 to 200,000 clones, approximately 68% occurring once. On this clone itself: Antigen: not known.

The clonotype originates from a human donor with chronic lymphocytic leukemia. This sample comprised PBMCs, obtained after 24 months of ibrutinib treatment.

CDR3: CASSSYRGRPETQYF. CDR3 in DNA: TGTGCCAGCAGCTCCTACAGGGGGCGTCCAGAGACCCAGTACTTC. This chain uses TRBV11-2 with TRBJ2-5; TRBD1 agrees at 9 bases. This CDR3 has 15 amino acids. V was clipped by 4 bases and J by 4 bases; unmatched bases: 7. CDR1 is SGHAT, CDR2 FQNNGV, per germline.